A single sample is the source of the 22 T cell receptor beta chains below, sequenced in a study of T cells in localized non-small cell lung cancer (dated by TCRdb to the early 2020s). The receptor library was made with the immunoSEQ multiplex PCR assay. The immuneACCESS repertoire file appears here via TCRdb, limited to in-frame rearrangements. These files lack a portion of the clones; in checked studies, under half of the deficit traces to unresolved V genes, and the cause of the others is not known. This sample gives tens of thousands of clones in total; around 85% of them show up just once. 22% of the sample is held by the ten biggest clonotypes. The specimen comprised PBMCs, sampled before any cancer treatment. These receptors all stem from a man aged 40 to 69 with stage II squamous cell lung carcinoma.

The chain uses TRBV11-3 and TRBJ2-2, with a weak D call TRBD2 (6 bases). Germline CDR1 and CDR2: SGHNT and YENEEA. The CDR3 is 13 amino acids. Trimming cost V 3 bases and J 4 bases, with 6 bases left between them. The DNA of the CDR3 is TGTGCCAGCAGCTTGGGAGGCACCGGGGAGCTGTTTTTT. It specifies CASSLGGTGELFF. Filled out from reference TRBV11-3 and TRBJ2-2, the complete variable domain reads EAGVVQSPRYKIIEKKQPVAFWCNPISGHNTLYWYLQNLGQGPELLIRYENEEAVDDSQLPKDRFSAERLKGVDSTLKIQPAELGDSAVYLCASSLGGTGELFFGEGSRLTVL.

This chain joins TRBV2 and TRBJ2-7, with a weak D call TRBD1 (5 bases). This CDR3 region has 15 residues. V lost 4 bases to trimming and J lost 4 bases, with 17 bases between them. CDR1 SNHLY and CDR2 FYNNEI come from the germline V gene. The CDR3 DNA reads as TGTGCCAGCAGTGCCCCAGTGAAGGGGTTTTACGAGCAGTACTTC. It codes for CASSAPVKGFYEQYF.

This chain connects TRBV10-3 to TRBJ1-2; D perhaps matches TRBD1 (5 bases). Germline values: CDR1 ENHRY, CDR2 SYGVKD. Trimming shortened V by 6 bases and J by 6 bases, and 17 bases separated the two germline ends. This CDR3 region has 14 residues. In DNA, the CDR3 is TGTGCCATCAGGGAGGGGACCGAGAGAAATGGCTACACCTTC. Amino acid sequence: CAIREGTERNGYTF.

The V gene is TRBV30, the J gene TRBJ1-5, with D tentatively TRBD1 (6 bases). The V end lost 1 base, the J end lost 0 bases, and 10 bases lay between the germline ends. The CDR3 sequence is 15 residues long. Germline CDR1 reads GTSNPN; CDR2 reads SVGIG (reference sequence). The CDR3 DNA reads as TGTGCCTGGAGTGAAGGACAGTATAGCAATCAGCCCCAGCATTTT. It yields the protein CAWSEGQYSNQPQHF. Drawing the rest from reference TRBV30 and TRBJ1-5, the complete variable domain is SQTIHQWPATLVQPVGSPLSLECTVEGTSNPNLYWYRQAAGRGLQLLFYSVGIGQISSEVPQNLSASRPQDRQFILSSKKLLLSDSGFYLCAWSEGQYSNQPQHFGDGTRLSIL.

This rearrangement joins TRBV6-4 to TRBJ2-6; D is ambiguous. Trimming took 3 bases from V and 1 from J, leaving 7 bases between them. Per the germline V gene, CDR1 is MRHNA and CDR2 is SNTAGT. The CDR3 runs 15 residues. CDR3 region: CASSERFSGANVLTF. CDR3 DNA sequence: TGTGCCAGCAGTGAGAGGTTTTCTGGGGCCAACGTCCTGACTTTC.

The chain uses TRBV7-2 and TRBJ2-1, with D maybe TRBD2 (6 bases). CDR1 and CDR2 from the germline V gene are SGHTA and FQGNSA. The CDR3 is 16 residues long. V dropped 3 bases and J dropped 8 bases, with 20 bases sitting between them. CDR3 sequence: CASSFGAELAVHEQFF. Written as DNA, the CDR3 is TGTGCCAGCAGCTTCGGGGCAGAATTAGCGGTGCATGAGCAGTTCTTC.

The chain joins TRBV18 to TRBJ2-3, with D maybe TRBD1 (5 bases). Germline V gene sequence: CDR1 KGHSH, CDR2 LQKENI. The CDR3 covers 13 residues. V shed 3 bases and J shed 3 bases, with 7 bases lying between them. The DNA for the CDR3 is TGTGCCAGCTCACCCCCAGGGACAGATACGCAGTATTTT. Translated: CASSPPGTDTQYF.

J is TRBJ1-5 and V is TRBV5-8; no clear D gene. Germline-derived CDR1 and CDR2 are SGHTS and YDEGEE. CDR3 size: 15 residues. V shed 4 bases and J shed 5 bases, with 16 bases lying between them. CDR3 loop: CASSGDENGYQPQHF. The CDR3 DNA is TGTGCCAGCAGCGGCGACGAGAATGGGTATCAGCCCCAGCATTTT.

The chain is built from TRBV11-2 and TRBJ1-6, with no clear D. Looked up from germline, CDR1 is SGHAT and CDR2 is FQNNGV. There are 15 residues in the CDR3. Deletions cut 3 bases from V and 4 bases from J, with 10 bases between. The CDR3 here is CASSFAGAYNSPLHF. DNA for the CDR3: TGTGCCAGCAGCTTCGCGGGCGCATATAATTCACCCCTCCACTTT.

The rearrangement links TRBV7-2 to TRBJ1-6, with a tentative D call TRBD1 (5 bases). Germline CDR1 and CDR2: SGHTA and FQGNSA. The CDR3 contains 13 residues. V was cut by 1 base and J by 7 bases, with 5 bases left in between. The CDR3 reads CASSLGQNSPLHF. The CDR3 nucleotides are TGTGCCAGCAGCTTAGGACAGAATTCACCCCTCCACTTT.

The gene calls are TRBV6-5 and TRBJ2-2, with TRBD1 as a possible D gene (6 bases). CDR3 length equals 14 residues. Trimming removed 5 bases at V and 2 bases at J, with 9 bases between. Looked up from germline, CDR1 is MNHEY and CDR2 is SVGAGI. DNA of the CDR3: TGTGCCAGCAGTCCGACAGGCAACACCGGGGAGCTGTTTTTT. Protein: CASSPTGNTGELFF.

Of note for this clone: At one of its ends the junction is not consistent with the germline gene, which may arise from a read error. The DNA for the CDR3 is TGTGCCAGCAGCTCCTCCCACCTTTTT. Protein sequence: CASSSSHLF. The chain carries TRBV7-4 and TRBJ1-4; D is unresolved. Germline CDR1 SGHVT, CDR2 SQSDAQ. This CDR3 contains 9 residues.

The chain carries TRBV11-3 and TRBJ2-3, with TRBD1 matching 8 bases. Losses at the gene ends were 6 bases for V and 6 bases for J; bases not matched to a gene: 2. CDR3 size: 12 residues. CDR1 is SGHNT, CDR2 YENEEA, per germline. CDR3 region: CASSQGADTQYF. The CDR3 nucleotides read TGTGCCAGCAGTCAGGGGGCCGATACGCAGTATTTT.

CDR3 amino acids: CASSLGGIETQYF. As DNA, the CDR3 is TGTGCCAGCAGCTTAGGAGGGATTGAGACCCAGTACTTC. J is TRBJ2-5 and V is TRBV11-3; tentative D call: TRBD2 (5 bases). The length of the CDR3 is 13 residues. V dropped 1 base and J dropped 5 bases, with 8 bases sitting between them. Germline V gene data show CDR1 as SGHNT and CDR2 as YENEEA. The whole variable domain, filled in from reference TRBV11-3 and TRBJ2-5, reads EAGVVQSPRYKIIEKKQPVAFWCNPISGHNTLYWYLQNLGQGPELLIRYENEEAVDDSQLPKDRFSAERLKGVDSTLKIQPAELGDSAVYLCASSLGGIETQYFGPGTRLLVL.

V is TRBV10-3 and J is TRBJ1-5; TRBD1 aligns across 11 bases. The CDR3 consists of 15 residues. Germline-derived CDR1 and CDR2 are ENHRY and SYGVKD. V shed 4 bases, J shed 3 bases, and the junction held 2 bases outside the gene matches. CDR3 sequence reads: CAISGDRGSNQPQHF. Written as DNA, the CDR3 is TGTGCCATCAGTGGGGACAGGGGGTCCAATCAGCCCCAGCATTTT.

The chain uses TRBV5-1 and TRBJ1-1; D gene uncertain. V was cut by 1 base and J by 5 bases, with 12 bases left in between. The V gene's germline CDR1 is SGHRS and CDR2 YFSETQ. CDR3 length equals 14 residues. The CDR3 DNA follows: TGCGCCAGCAGCTTGAGGACCCGGGAGACTGAAGCTTTCTTT. Translating it yields CASSLRTRETEAFF. Based on the CDR3 plus reference TRBV5-1 and TRBJ1-1, the full variable domain is KAGVTQTPRYLIKTRGQQVTLSCSPISGHRSVSWYQQTPGQGLQFLFEYFSETQRNKGNFPGRFSGRQFSNSRSEMNVSTLELGDSALYLCASSLRTRETEAFFGQGTRLTVV.

V usage is TRBV15 and J usage is TRBJ1-1; maybe TRBD1 (5 bases). The CDR3 loop spans 14 amino acids. V lost 4 bases to trimming and J lost 2 bases, with 11 bases between them. The germline V gene encodes CDR1 LNHNV and CDR2 YYDKDF (reference sequence). This CDR3 is CATSTFRANTEAFF. CDR3 DNA sequence: TGTGCCACCAGCACCTTCAGGGCCAACACTGAAGCTTTCTTT.

The chain uses TRBV2 and TRBJ2-5; no reliable D call. The CDR3 runs to 14 residues. V lost 3 bases and J lost 5, with 13 bases in between. Germline-derived CDR1 and CDR2 are SNHLY and FYNNEI. CDR3 DNA sequence: TGTGCCAGCAGTGACATGGTCCCCCGGGAGACCCAGTACTTC. It encodes CASSDMVPRETQYF.

The chain employs TRBV7-9 and TRBJ1-1; D unclear. Trimming took 5 bases from V and 8 from J, leaving 18 bases between them. The germline CDR1 and CDR2 sequences are SEHNR and FQNEAQ (reference sequence). This CDR3 has 14 residues. The CDR3 here is CASSPMTSLKEAFF. CDR3 nucleotide sequence: TGTGCCAGCAGCCCAATGACAAGCCTTAAGGAAGCTTTCTTT.

The chain joins TRBV29-1 to TRBJ2-6; TRBD2 agrees at 8 bases. Trimming at V came to 1 base and at J to 3 bases, leaving 17 bases not matched to a gene. The germline CDR1 and CDR2 sequences are SQVTM and ANQGSEA. This CDR3 region has 20 residues. This CDR3 reads CSVEVWNRYSGTNGANVLTF. CDR3 sequence (DNA): TGCAGCGTTGAAGTATGGAACCGGTATAGCGGGACGAATGGGGCCAACGTCCTGACTTTC.

The chain links TRBV2 to TRBJ1-4, with 7 bases fitting TRBD1. Per the germline V gene, CDR1 is SNHLY and CDR2 is FYNNEI. V shed 1 base, J shed 6 bases, and the junction held 14 bases outside the gene matches. This CDR3 contains 18 residues. The CDR3 bases are TGTGCCAGCAGTGAAGGTGGGGTAGGGGGCTCGAGATATGAAAAACTGTTTTTT. Translating it yields CASSEGGVGGSRYEKLFF.

Judged by abundance, this clone is medium-sized. The DNA of the CDR3 is TGTGCCAGCAGCGTAGATGGCAGATCGTCTGGAAACACCATATATTTT. Its protein product is CASSVDGRSSGNTIYF. The chain links TRBV9 to TRBJ1-3; D not resolved. The ends were cut back, 0 bases at V and 1 base at J, with 11 bases in the middle. The length of the CDR3 is 16 residues. Germline-derived CDR1 and CDR2 are SGDLS and YYNGEE.